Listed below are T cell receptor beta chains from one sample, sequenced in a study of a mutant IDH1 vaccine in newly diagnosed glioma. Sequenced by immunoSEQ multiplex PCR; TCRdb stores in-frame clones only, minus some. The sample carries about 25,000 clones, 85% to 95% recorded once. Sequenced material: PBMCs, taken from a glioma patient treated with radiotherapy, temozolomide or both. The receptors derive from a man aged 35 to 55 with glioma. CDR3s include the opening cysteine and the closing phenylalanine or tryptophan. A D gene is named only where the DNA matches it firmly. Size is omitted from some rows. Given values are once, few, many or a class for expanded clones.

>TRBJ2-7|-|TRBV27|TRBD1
CASSLLPGQGPYEQYF
TGTGCCAGCAGTTTACTCCCGGGACAGGGGCCGTACGAGCAGTACTTC
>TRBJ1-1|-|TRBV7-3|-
CASSLIRQMNTEAFF
TGTGCCAGCAGCCTAATACGGCAAATGAACACTGAAGCTTTCTTT
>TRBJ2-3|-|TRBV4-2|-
CASSQGISSGDTQYF
TGTGCCAGCAGCCAAGGAATTAGCTCGGGAGATACGCAGTATTTT
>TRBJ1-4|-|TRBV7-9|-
CASNNQQDREKLFF
TGTGCCAGCAACAACCAACAGGACCGAGAAAAACTGTTTTTT
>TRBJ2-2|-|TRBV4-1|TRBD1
CASSHVRQGNTGELFF
TGCGCCAGCAGCCATGTTCGACAGGGTAACACCGGGGAGCTGTTTTTT
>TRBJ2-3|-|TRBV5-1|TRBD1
CASSERTGADTQYF
TGCGCCAGCAGCGAACGGACAGGAGCAGATACGCAGTATTTT
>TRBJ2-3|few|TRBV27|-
CASSSARRNKDTQYF
TGTGCCAGCAGCTCCGCCCGGAGAAATAAAGATACGCAGTATTTT
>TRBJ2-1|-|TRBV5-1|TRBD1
CASRQGARNEQFF
TGCGCCAGCAGGCAGGGGGCTCGGAATGAGCAGTTCTTC
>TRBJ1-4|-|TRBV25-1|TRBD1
CASSEWGGQGFVKLFF
TGTGCCAGCAGTGAATGGGGGGGACAGGGGTTTGTAAAACTGTTTTTT
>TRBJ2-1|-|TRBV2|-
CASSGMGMGEQFF
TGTGCCAGCAGTGGAATGGGAATGGGTGAGCAGTTCTTC
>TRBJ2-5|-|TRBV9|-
CASSVAADLEMGTQYF
TGTGCCAGCAGCGTAGCTGCTGACCTAGAAATGGGGACCCAGTACTTC
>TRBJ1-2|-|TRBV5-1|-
CASSVGQYYGYTF
TGCGCCAGCAGCGTTGGACAGTACTATGGCTACACCTTC
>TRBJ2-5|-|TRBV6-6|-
CASSSFLETQYF
TGTGCCAGCAGTTCCTTTCTGGAGACCCAGTACTTC
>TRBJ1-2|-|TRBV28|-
CASSSRIKGSYGYTF
TGTGCCAGCAGTTCCAGAATAAAGGGATCATATGGCTACACCTTC
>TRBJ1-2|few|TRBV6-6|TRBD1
CASSYGQQGAGYTF
TGTGCCAGCAGTTACGGGCAACAGGGGGCTGGCTACACCTTC
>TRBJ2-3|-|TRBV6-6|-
CASSYELAQYF
TGTGCCAGCAGTTACGAGCTAGCGCAGTATTTT
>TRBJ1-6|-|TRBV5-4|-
CASSLGGNGSPLHF
TGTGCCAGCAGCTTGGGGGGCAACGGTTCACCCCTCCACTTT
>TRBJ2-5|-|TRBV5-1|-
CASSRRETQYF
TGCGCCAGCAGCCGTAGAGAGACCCAGTACTTC
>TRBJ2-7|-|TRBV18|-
CASSPAGDLTYEQYF
TGTGCCAGCTCACCTGCAGGGGATCTAACCTACGAGCAGTACTTC